These T cell receptor beta chains were read from a single sample in a study of identical twins. TCRdb used MiXCR to reprocess the 5' RACE reads, holding one entry per CDR3 protein. The sample has 550,000 to 700,000 distinct CDR3 sequences, roughly 20% seen once. This sample also belongs to another study, concerning T cells expressing NK-cell markers.

The sequenced material came from PBMCs. The receptor source for this set is a woman between 18 and 30 years old in good health. CDR3s include the opening cysteine and the closing phenylalanine or tryptophan. Each record gives: D gene, V gene, J gene, clone size, CDR3 protein, CDR3 DNA. The D gene is left open where the match is weak. Clone size is stated in some rows and not others, as once, few, many or a class when expanded.

>NA|TRBV5-1|TRBJ2-7|NA
CASSFYGSSYEQYF
TGCGCCAGCAGCTTTTACGGGAGCTCCTACGAGCAGTACTTC
>NA|TRBV2|TRBJ2-7|NA
CASTVGRLRSYEQYF
TGTGCCAGCACCGTCGGACGGCTCCGTTCCTACGAGCAGTACTTC
>NA|TRBV2|TRBJ2-7|NA
CASSEGPLDSYEQYF
TGTGCCAGCAGTGAAGGGCCCCTTGACTCCTACGAGCAGTACTTC
>NA|TRBV27|TRBJ2-1|NA
CASSEGHYNEQFF
TGTGCCAGCAGCGAGGGACACTACAATGAGCAGTTCTTC
>TRBD2|TRBV20-1|TRBJ2-3|few
CSALRAGGATDTQYF
TGCAGTGCTCTCCGGGCGGGGGGGGCTACAGATACGCAGTATTTT
>NA|TRBV2|TRBJ1-1|NA
CASSEYQGQNTEAFF
TGTGCCAGCAGTGAATACCAGGGGCAGAACACTGAAGCTTTCTTT
>NA|TRBV5-6|TRBJ1-1|few
CASTDGQSVEAFF
TGTGCCAGCACCGATGGACAGTCGGTTGAAGCTTTCTTT
>NA|TRBV12-3/TRBV12-4|TRBJ1-1|few
CASSFLGEDKAFF
TGTGCCAGCAGTTTTCTAGGGGAAGATAAAGCTTTCTTT
>NA|TRBV12-3/TRBV12-4|TRBJ2-1|once
CASSLELGRSDEQFF
TGTGCCAGCAGTTTAGAACTAGGTCGGTCAGATGAGCAGTTCTTC
>NA|TRBV6-1|TRBJ2-1|NA
CASAWNEQFF
TGTGCCAGTGCTTGGAATGAGCAGTTCTTC
>TRBD2|TRBV7-9|TRBJ2-2|NA
CASSSREVRVVGELFF
TGTGCCAGCAGCTCCCGGGAGGTGCGGGTAGTCGGGGAGCTGTTTTTT
>NA|TRBV2|TRBJ2-1|few
CASGPNSGAYNEQFF
TGTGCCAGCGGGCCAAACAGCGGAGCCTACAATGAGCAGTTCTTC
>TRBD1|TRBV27|TRBJ2-7|NA
CASSLTVETGGRYEQYF
TGTGCCAGCAGTTTAACTGTGGAAACAGGGGGCAGGTACGAGCAGTACTTC
>TRBD1|TRBV18|TRBJ2-2|NA
CASSPGQGEIGELFF
TGTGCCAGCTCACCCGGCCAGGGGGAGATCGGGGAGCTGTTTTTT
>NA|TRBV10-3|TRBJ2-3|many
CAIGQTGDEDTQYF
TGTGCCATCGGGCAGACGGGAGACGAAGATACGCAGTATTTT
>NA|TRBV4-3|TRBJ2-7|NA
CASSQVVGPHEQYF
TGCGCCAGCAGCCAAGTGGTAGGGCCCCACGAGCAGTACTTC
>TRBD1|TRBV5-1|TRBJ2-2|few
CASSLGQGGDTGELFF
TGCGCCAGCAGCTTGGGACAGGGTGGGGACACCGGGGAGCTGTTTTTT
>NA|TRBV6-2/TRBV6-3|TRBJ2-1|NA
CASSRSLAGSHEQFF
TGTGCCAGCAGCCGCTCCCTAGCTGGCTCCCATGAGCAGTTCTTC
>NA|TRBV3-1|TRBJ2-1|few
CASSQSYPRPTYYNEQFF
TGTGCCAGCAGCCAGTCGTACCCTAGGCCGACTTACTACAATGAGCAGTTCTTC
>NA|TRBV9|TRBJ1-1|NA
CASSGPREGGTEAFF
TGTGCCAGCAGCGGGCCCAGGGAGGGGGGAACTGAAGCTTTCTTT
>NA|TRBV2|TRBJ2-5|NA
CASSEGVLAGETQYF
TGTGCCAGCAGTGAAGGGGTACTGGCAGGCGAGACCCAGTACTTC
>TRBD1|TRBV9|TRBJ2-1|NA
CASSAIDRAQFF
TGTGCCAGCAGCGCCATAGACAGGGCGCAGTTCTTC
>NA|TRBV20-1|TRBJ2-2|few
CSARDKAGTGELFF
TGCAGTGCTAGAGATAAGGCCGGGACCGGGGAGCTGTTTTTT